The clone carrying this T cell receptor beta chain was recorded a few times. Per the germline V gene, CDR1 is DFQATT and CDR2 is SNEGSKA (reference sequence). CDR3 length equals 14 residues. Trimming took 2 bases from V and 0 from J, leaving 10 bases between them. The source of the sample is a study of T cells in Graves' hyperthyroidism and ophthalmopathy. TCR beta CDR3 region amplification was performed from RNA transcripts. First-round RT-PCR targeting the TCR CDR3 was performed with the HTBI primer set. MiXCR, run by TCRdb on the multiplex PCR reads, gives a single entry per CDR3 protein. The data contain 200,000 to 250,000 distinct CDR3 sequences, 15% to 20% of them seen just once; the ten biggest clones take up roughly 50%.

This TCR derives from a man aged 50-60 years with Graves' hyperthyroidism. The chain links TRBV20-1 to TRBJ1-1; D uncertain. The sequencing sample was made of blood. CDR3 amino acids: CSARWGSMNTEAFF. The DNA for the CDR3 is TGCAGTGCTAGATGGGGATCCATGAACACTGAAGCTTTCTTT.